Below are 20 T cell receptor beta chains sequenced from a single sample in a study of cytomegalovirus exposure and HLA in healthy donors. Use of 60 Vbeta and 13 Jbeta primers characterized the PCR. TCRdb keeps only in-frame clones here, not all; method: immunoSEQ multiplex PCR. The table shows under 250,000 clones, with around 77% occurring only once. The sequenced sample was PBMCs. The source of these receptors is a woman aged 25 to 39 in good health and CMV-seronegative.

The CDR3 region is CSVDVGGAGNEQFF. DNA for the CDR3: TGCAGCGTTGACGTAGGGGGGGCTGGAAATGAGCAGTTCTTC. The rearrangement uses TRBV29-1 and TRBJ2-1; possible D gene TRBD2, 7 bases. The V gene's germline CDR1 is SQVTM and CDR2 ANQGSEA. V gave up 3 bases and J gave up 7 bases, with 16 bases separating them. The CDR3 is 14 residues long.

This clone was seen only once. V gene TRBV7-2 combines with J gene TRBJ1-3, with TRBD1 as a possible D gene (5 bases). There are 15 residues in the CDR3. Germline V gene lookup returns CDR1 SGHTA and CDR2 FQGNSA. V dropped 5 bases and J dropped 2 bases, with 13 bases sitting between them. CDR3 amino acids: CASSVTQGPGNTIYF. CDR3 nucleotide sequence: TGTGCCAGCAGCGTGACTCAGGGCCCTGGAAACACCATATATTTT.

The rearrangement uses TRBV27 and TRBJ2-5; TRBD1 matches at 9 bases. The DNA end lines up better with TRBJ2-7; the J call may be wrong. The CDR3 extends over 14 amino acids. The germline gives CDR1 MNHEY, CDR2 SMNVEV (reference sequence). The CDR3 is CASSLRQGAYEQYF. The CDR3 DNA is TGTGCCAGCAGTCTGCGACAGGGGGCCTACGAGCAGTACTTC.

V gene TRBV4-1 combines with J gene TRBJ2-2; D gene unclear. Germline lookup yields CDR1 MGHRA and CDR2 YSYEKL. V was shortened by 3 bases and J by 1 base, with 9 bases between the two germline ends. This CDR3 has 15 amino acids. The CDR3 spells CASSHPVMNTGELFF. The CDR3 nucleotides read TGCGCCAGCAGCCATCCGGTTATGAACACCGGGGAGCTGTTTTTT.

The rearrangement uses TRBV9 and TRBJ2-7, with 7 bases fitting TRBD1. The CDR3 extends over 15 amino acids. Germline V lookup: CDR1 SGDLS, CDR2 YYNGEE. Trimming cost V 0 bases and J 6 bases; bases outside gene matches: 9. In nucleotides, the CDR3 is TGTGCCAGCAGCGTAGAGGTGACAGGGAGAGCCGAGCAGTACTTC. Its translation is CASSVEVTGRAEQYF. Looking up the rest from reference TRBV9 and TRBJ2-7 gives the full variable domain: DSGVTQTPKHLITATGQRVTLRCSPRSGDLSVYWYQQSLDQGLQFLIQYYNGEERAKGNILERFSAQQFPDLHSELNLSSLELGDSALYFCASSVEVTGRAEQYFGPGTRLTVT.

The gene calls are TRBV5-1 and TRBJ2-5, with TRBD1 matching over 9 bases. The CDR3 extends over 16 amino acids. Germline V CDR1 and CDR2: SGHRS, YFSETQ. After removal of 0 bases from V and 0 bases from J, the junction contained 3 bases not matched to a gene. The CDR3 region is CASSLAGTGNQETQYF. In DNA form, the CDR3 reads TGCGCCAGCAGCTTGGCCGGGACAGGGAACCAAGAGACCCAGTACTTC.

The chain links TRBV28 to TRBJ2-2, with D possibly matching TRBD2 (5 bases). Trimming left V 6 bases short and J 3 bases short, with 14 bases between. The CDR3 has 15 residues. CDR1 and CDR2 (germline): MDHEN, SYDVKM. Here the CDR3 reads CASSPAGVDTGELFF. CDR3 DNA: TGTGCCAGCAGCCCCGCCGGGGTAGACACCGGGGAGCTGTTTTTT.

V is TRBV5-1 and J is TRBJ1-6; 9 nucleotides agree with TRBD1. The CDR3 loop spans 16 amino acids. Trimming took 2 bases from V and 7 from J; bases not matched to a gene: 7. Germline loops: CDR1 SGHRS, CDR2 YFSETQ. The CDR3 DNA is TGCGCCAGCAGCTTACTGGGACAGGGAAACAATTCACCCCTCCACTTT. It translates to CASSLLGQGNNSPLHF.

A few counts support this clone. The V and J genes are TRBV5-4 and TRBJ1-1, with 8 bases lining up with TRBD1. Germline CDR1 is SGHNT and CDR2 is YYREEE (reference sequence). Losses at the gene ends were 4 bases for V and 11 bases for J; bases not matched to a gene: 7. The CDR3 totals 12 residues. The CDR3 coding sequence is TGTGCCAGCAGCGGATCAGGGGGCGCGGCTTTCTTT. Protein product: CASSGSGGAAFF.

In its sample, this clone was seen once. The chain uses TRBV10-3 and TRBJ2-7; TRBD2 might be the D (5 bases). The CDR3 runs to 14 residues. V was trimmed by 11 bases and J by 0 bases, leaving 17 bases between them. CDR1 is ENHRY, CDR2 SYGVKD, per germline. CDR3 coding DNA: TGTGCCTCTCACGTGGGGAGCCCCTCCTACGAGCAGTACTTC. It yields the protein CASHVGSPSYEQYF.

The V gene is TRBV6-6, the J gene TRBJ2-7, with TRBD2 identical over 11 bases. From germline, CDR1 is MNHNY and CDR2 SVGAGI (reference sequence). After removal of 7 bases from V and 4 bases from J, the junction contained 12 bases not matched to a gene. This CDR3 has 16 residues. The CDR3 spells CASTKAGTSGAYEQYF. The CDR3 nucleotides are TGTGCCAGCACCAAGGCCGGGACTAGCGGAGCTTACGAGCAGTACTTC.

The genes are TRBV29-1 and TRBJ1-1, with TRBD1 identical over 9 bases. The J segment lost 2 bases and the V segment lost 4 bases, leaving 5 bases of the junction unmatched. The CDR3 is 14 residues long. CDR1 is SQVTM and CDR2 is ANQGSEA in the germline V gene. The CDR3 here is CSVAGTGYNTEAFF. DNA for the CDR3: TGCAGCGTTGCCGGGACAGGGTACAACACTGAAGCTTTCTTT.

This chain links TRBV7-6 with TRBJ2-3; TRBD2 agrees at 8 bases. Germline V gene sequence: CDR1 SGHVS, CDR2 FNYEAQ. This CDR3 is 16 amino acids long. J lost 1 base, V lost 2 bases, and 5 bases had no gene match. CDR3 loop: CASSLTAGGGTDTQYF. The CDR3 nucleotides are TGTGCCAGCAGCTTAACGGCGGGGGGCGGCACAGATACGCAGTATTTT.

The chain employs TRBV4-1 and TRBJ1-5, with 9 bases lining up with TRBD1. This CDR3 is built from 16 residues. With 4 bases clipped from V and 6 bases from J, the junction kept 10 bases outside the gene matches. Per the germline V gene, CDR1 is MGHRA and CDR2 is YSYEKL. The CDR3 bases are TGCGCCAGCAGCCTTATGGGACAGGGTATCCTTCAGCCCCAGCATTTT. Amino acid sequence: CASSLMGQGILQPQHF.

The chain employs TRBV29-1 and TRBJ2-3; D gene uncertain. CDR3 length: 14 amino acids. Looked up from germline, CDR1 is SQVTM and CDR2 is ANQGSEA. V lost 6 bases and J lost 0, with 13 bases in between. CDR3 region: CSVALGISTDTQYF. CDR3 nucleotides: TGCAGCGTCGCCCTAGGAATTAGCACAGATACGCAGTATTTT.

The chain carries TRBV7-2 and TRBJ2-7, with unresolved D. Trimming pared 0 bases from V and 0 bases from J, leaving 3 bases between. CDR1 is SGHTA, CDR2 FQGNSA, per germline. This CDR3 contains 13 residues. This CDR3 reads CASSLAHSYEQYF. CDR3 bases: TGTGCCAGCAGCTTAGCCCACTCCTACGAGCAGTACTTC.

CDR3 DNA: TGTGCCAGCAGCCCGGGGGGCTACAGGGTTTTGTCGGGCACTGAAGCTTTCTTT. This encodes CASSPGGYRVLSGTEAFF. V and J are TRBV7-8 and TRBJ1-1; possible D gene TRBD1, 6 bases. V gave up 5 bases and J gave up 4 bases, with 26 bases separating them. This CDR3 spans 18 amino acids. The germline gives CDR1 SGHVS, CDR2 FQNEAQ. Full variable domain (missing parts from reference TRBV7-8 and TRBJ1-1): GAGVSQSPRYKVAKRGQDVALRCDPISGHVSLFWYQQALGQGPEFLTYFQNEAQLDKSGLPSDRFFAERPEGSVSTLKIQRTQQEDSAVYLCASSPGGYRVLSGTEAFFGQGTRLTVV.

The rearrangement joins TRBV5-8 to TRBJ2-3; D is perhaps TRBD2 (6 bases). This CDR3 comprises 14 residues. Germline-derived CDR1 and CDR2 are SGHTS and YDEGEE. Trimming took off 6 bases at V and 1 base at J, with 12 bases between the two ends. DNA of the CDR3: TGTGCCAGCATCCTCGGGGGAGGCACAGATACGCAGTATTTT. Translation gives CASILGGGTDTQYF.

The chain has TRBV18 and TRBJ1-5, with 8 bases aligning to TRBD1. The CDR3 has 15 residues. Germline V lookup: CDR1 KGHSH, CDR2 LQKENI. Trimming removed 6 bases from V and 7 bases from J; junction bases left unmatched: 11. CDR3 coding DNA: TGTGCCAGCTCCCCCGGGACAGGAGGGCTCCAGCCCCAGCATTTT. As protein: CASSPGTGGLQPQHF.

This sequence joins TRBV5-4 and TRBJ2-7; 7 nucleotides align to TRBD1. The CDR3 is 14 amino acids. Looked up from germline, CDR1 is SGHNT and CDR2 is YYREEE (reference sequence). Trimming at V came to 5 bases and at J to 3 bases, leaving 8 bases not matched to a gene. DNA for the CDR3: TGTGCCAGCAGTAGCCGGACAGGCGTCTACGAGCAGTACTTC. It yields the protein CASSSRTGVYEQYF.